Included here is one T cell receptor beta chain sequence, with context. What it recognizes is unknown. The record originates from a study of cytomegalovirus exposure and HLA in healthy donors. PCR amplification relied on 60 Vbeta primers (plus 13 Jbeta primers). In the source study's methods: Some 9.9 million of some 80 million unique TCR beta chains were shared, per a later count. Assay used: immunoSEQ multiplex PCR; TCRdb lists only in-frame clones, some missing. D and trimming come from the DNA, and the V and J calls and clone size come from that table. Among 150,000 to 170,000 clones listed, 80% were seen once. All donors participated as healthy donors of bone marrow. Overall study findings and caveats: Trimming of TCR beta V- and J-genes showed a link, identified in a later analysis, to a missense DCLRE1C variant.

V dropped 5 bases and J dropped 0 bases, with 12 bases sitting between them. Germline V gene lookup returns CDR1 SGDLS and CDR2 YYNGEE. The CDR3 contains 16 residues. This TCR derives from a woman between 40 and 50 years old in good health and CMV-seropositive. The chain recombines TRBV9 with TRBJ2-6; possibly TRBD2 for D (5 bases). The specimen was PBMCs. CDR3: CASSRTGTSGANVLTF. The DNA for the CDR3 is TGTGCCAGCAGTCGGACGGGAACCTCTGGGGCCAACGTCCTGACTTTC.